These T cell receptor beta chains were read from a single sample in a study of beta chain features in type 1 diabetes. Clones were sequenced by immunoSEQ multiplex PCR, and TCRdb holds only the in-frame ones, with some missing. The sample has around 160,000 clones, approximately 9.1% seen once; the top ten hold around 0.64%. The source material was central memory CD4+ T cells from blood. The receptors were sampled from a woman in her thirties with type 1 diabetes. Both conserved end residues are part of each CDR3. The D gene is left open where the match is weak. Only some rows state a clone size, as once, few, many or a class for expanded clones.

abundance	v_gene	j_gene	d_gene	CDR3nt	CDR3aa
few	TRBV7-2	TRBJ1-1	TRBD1	TGTGCCAGCAGCTTTTGGGACAGGGCGTCCACTGAAGCTTTCTTT	CASSFWDRASTEAFF
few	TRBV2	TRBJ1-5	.	TGTGCCAGCACCCCGAGGGATAGCGATCAGCCCCAGCATTTT	CASTPRDSDQPQHF
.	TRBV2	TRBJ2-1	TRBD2	TGTGCCAGCTATCTAGCGGGAGGACAGAATGAGCAGTTCTTC	CASYLAGGQNEQFF
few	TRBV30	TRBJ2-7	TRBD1	TGTGCCTGGAGTGTTTTGAGACAGGGGGGGTTCCACGAGCAGTACTTC	CAWSVLRQGGFHEQYF
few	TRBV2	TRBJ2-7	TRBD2	TGTGCCAGCAGTGTAGGGCTAGCGGGCTACGAGCAGTACTTC	CASSVGLAGYEQYF
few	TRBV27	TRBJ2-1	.	TGTGCCAGCAGTCCTCTCCGGGACTCAAGGGGTTTGTCGGATGAGCAGTTCTTC	CASSPLRDSRGLSDEQFF
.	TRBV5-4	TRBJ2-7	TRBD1	TGTGCCAGCAGCTTGCGGGGCCAGGGGGCCCACGAGCAGTACTTC	CASSLRGQGAHEQYF
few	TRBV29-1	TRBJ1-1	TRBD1	TGCAGCGTTGACCGATTCGGGACAGGGGATGACACTGAAGCTTTCTTT	CSVDRFGTGDDTEAFF
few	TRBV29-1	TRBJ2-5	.	TGCAGCGTTGAAGCCCGGGGACAAGAGACCCAGTACTTC	CSVEARGQETQYF
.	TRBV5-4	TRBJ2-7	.	TGTGCCAGCAGCCGGGGGTACGAGCAGTACTTC	CASSRGYEQYF
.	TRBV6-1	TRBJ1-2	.	TGTGCCAGCAGTGTGGACAGCGTCAAGGCTCGGGGCTACACCTTC	CASSVDSVKARGYTF
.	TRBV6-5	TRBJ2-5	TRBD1	TGTGCCAGCAGTTCGGGACAGGGGAGGCAGACCCAGTACTTC	CASSSGQGRQTQYF
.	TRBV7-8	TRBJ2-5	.	TGTGCCAGCAGCCCCCGTGCCAGGGGAGAGACCCAGTACTTC	CASSPRARGETQYF
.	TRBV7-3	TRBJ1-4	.	TGTGCCAGCAGCTTACAGGGATACAATGAAAAACTGTTTTTT	CASSLQGYNEKLFF
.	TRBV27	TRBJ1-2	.	TGTGCCAGCAGTCTACATCACAGGGATGGCTACACCTTC	CASSLHHRDGYTF
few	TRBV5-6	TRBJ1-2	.	TGTGCCAGCAGCCTTGGGCAAAGCTATGGCTACACCTTC	CASSLGQSYGYTF
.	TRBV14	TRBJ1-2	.	TGTGCCAGCAGCCAAGCTGTGTCGGGGGGCTGGGGCTACACCTTC	CASSQAVSGGWGYTF
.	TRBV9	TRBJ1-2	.	TGTGCCAGCAGCGTAGTCGAGGGTATCGGCTACACCTTC	CASSVVEGIGYTF
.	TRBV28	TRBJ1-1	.	TGTGCCAGCAGTTTAGGTGGGGGCATGAGGTATGGAGCTTTCTTT	CASSLGGGMRYGAFF
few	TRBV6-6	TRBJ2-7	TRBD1	TGTGCCAGCAGTTCCACGACAGGGGGCTACGAGCAGTACTTC	CASSSTTGGYEQYF
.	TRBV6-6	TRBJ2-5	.	TGTGCCAGCAGGGCGGCGGAGACCCAGTACTTC	CASRAAETQYF
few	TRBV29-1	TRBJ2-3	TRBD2	TGCAGCGCGACTAGCGGGGTTGATACGCAGTATTTT	CSATSGVDTQYF
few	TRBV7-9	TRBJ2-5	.	TGTGCCAGCAGCTTAGCGGGAGGAGGGGAGACCCAGTACTTC	CASSLAGGGETQYF
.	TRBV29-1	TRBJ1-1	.	TGCAGCATCAATCCAGGTGACACTGAAGCTTTCTTT	CSINPGDTEAFF
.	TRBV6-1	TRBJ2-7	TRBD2	TGTGCCAGCAGTGAAGTTTCGGGACTAACGGAGTACTTC	CASSEVSGLTEYF
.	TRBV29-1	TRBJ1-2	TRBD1	TGCAGCGTTGAAGGACAGGGAGATTTTGGCTACACCTTC	CSVEGQGDFGYTF
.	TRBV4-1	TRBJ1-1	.	TGCGCCAGCAGCCAAGTCAGGGTGCTCTCTCGTCTCACTGAAGCTTTCTTT	CASSQVRVLSRLTEAFF
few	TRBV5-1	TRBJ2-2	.	TGCGCCAGCAGCCCCCAGCGGACGAACACCGGGGAGCTGTTTTTT	CASSPQRTNTGELFF
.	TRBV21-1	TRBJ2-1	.	TGTGCCAGCAGCAAGTTCCGGGACAGGGGCCTTACCTTTTACAATGAGCAGTTCTTC	CASSKFRDRGLTFYNEQFF
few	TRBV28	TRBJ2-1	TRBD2	TGTGCCAGCAGTCCCGGAGCGGGAGGTCCCTACAATGAGCAGTTCTTC	CASSPGAGGPYNEQFF
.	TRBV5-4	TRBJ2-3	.	TGTGCCAGCAGCTTGGCGGGAGTGGCAGATACGCAGTATTTT	CASSLAGVADTQYF
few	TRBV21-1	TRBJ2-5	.	TGTGCCAGCAGCAAAAAAGAGATAGCGGTCGAGACCCAGTACTTC	CASSKKEIAVETQYF
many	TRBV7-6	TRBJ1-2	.	TGTGCCAGCAGCCCAGCGGGGGGACTGACAGGCTACACCTTC	CASSPAGGLTGYTF
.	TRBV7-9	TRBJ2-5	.	TGTGCCAGCAGCTTAGTCAGGGAGACCCAGTACTTC	CASSLVRETQYF
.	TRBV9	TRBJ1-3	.	TGTGCCAGCAGCACCCAACAGGGATCTGGAAACACCATATATTTT	CASSTQQGSGNTIYF
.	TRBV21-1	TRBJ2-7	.	TGTGCCAGCAGCACGGGACAGGTTACCTACGAGCAGTACTTC	CASSTGQVTYEQYF
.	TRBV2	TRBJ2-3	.	TGTGCCAGCACTACTAGCAGTCAAGATACGCAGTATTTT	CASTTSSQDTQYF
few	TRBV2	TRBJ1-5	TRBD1	TGTGCCAGCAGTGGCCCTGGACAGGGTATTCAGCCCCAGCATTTT	CASSGPGQGIQPQHF
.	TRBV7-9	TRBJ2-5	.	TGTGCCAGCACGCCTTCAGCGGCCCGGGAGACCCAGTACTTC	CASTPSAARETQYF
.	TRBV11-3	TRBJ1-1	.	TGTGCCAGCAGCTTAACGGGACTGAGGTTAAACACTGAAGCTTTCTTT	CASSLTGLRLNTEAFF
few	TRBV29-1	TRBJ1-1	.	TGCAGCGTCCTACTCGGGGGGACAGCTTTCTTT	CSVLLGGTAFF
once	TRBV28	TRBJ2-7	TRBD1	TGTGCCAGCAGTCCGACAGGGGCCTACGAGCAGTACTTC	CASSPTGAYEQYF